The clone carrying this T cell receptor (beta chain) showed up just a few times. The sample belongs to a study of identical twins. This CDR3 spans 15 amino acids. CDR1 is SNHLY and CDR2 is FYNNEI in the germline V gene. V shed 3 bases, J shed 4 bases, and the junction held 6 bases outside the gene matches. The cDNA had a unique molecular identifier and a template-switch universal primer site. One entry per CDR3 protein, called by TCRdb with MiXCR from the 5' RACE reads. The sample has approximately 600,000 distinct CDR3 sequences; 7% to 7.5% are singletons. The same sample was also studied in work on yellow fever vaccine responses in identical twins.

This chain uses TRBV2 with TRBJ2-1; 7 bases map to TRBD2. The receptor was derived from a young woman in good health. The sample was PBMCs. The CDR3 DNA sequence: TGTGCCAGCAGTGATGAGGCTAGCGGATACAATGAGCAGTTCTTC. This codes for CASSDEASGYNEQFF.